Listed below are T cell receptor beta chains from one sample, sequenced in a study of PD-1 blockade in classical Hodgkin lymphoma. Method: immunoSEQ multiplex PCR; TCRdb's copy keeps in-frame clones and lacks some. The sample holds under 110,000 clones, roughly 91% seen once. This specimen was peripheral blood mononuclear cells (PBMCs), taken before the second cycle of nivolumab. These TCRs come from a human donor with classical Hodgkin lymphoma. The CDR3 runs from the conserved cysteine through the conserved F or W.

TRBJ1-2 | TRBV19 | CASSIVGAHGYTF
TRBJ1-6 | TRBV4-1 | CASSQDWGSSYNSPLHF
TRBJ1-1 | TRBV7-2 | CASRATGPEAFF
TRBJ1-5 | TRBV27 | CASSSHQYSNQPQHF
TRBJ2-2 | TRBV19 | CASRRGTGNTGELFF
TRBJ2-7 | TRBV5-1 | CASSWRYRPEDEQYF
TRBJ1-5 | TRBV2 | CATRGGTNSNQPQHF
TRBJ1-1 | TRBV4-3 | CASSQEKNTEAFF
TRBJ2-7 | TRBV23-1 | CASPWGQGALYEQYF
TRBJ1-2 | TRBV6-1 | CASSESQEVDGYTF
TRBJ2-7 | TRBV11-2 | CASSLGLTYEQYF
TRBJ1-5 | TRBV7-9 | CASSLGTGGPNQPQHF
TRBJ2-7 | TRBV19 | CASSIATGNSYEQYF
TRBJ1-1 | TRBV7-9 | CASSPSVEAFF
TRBJ2-7 | TRBV6-5 | CASSLGSRSYEQYF
TRBJ1-1 | TRBV19 | CASSPRAGFTEAFF
TRBJ2-1 | TRBV6-4 | CASSDSSRESYNEQFF
TRBJ1-6 | TRBV6-6 | CASSYSNRGSDSPLHF
NA | TRBV4-3 | CASSQDLRDEQYF
TRBJ1-2 | TRBV30 | CAWSPLTVYGYTF
TRBJ1-1 | TRBV13 | CASSQRQHMNTEAFF
TRBJ1-2 | TRBV27 | CASRSIIQGADYGYTF
TRBJ2-4 | TRBV27 | CASSSPSSLGAKNIQYF
TRBJ2-3 | TRBV5-6 | CASSPRTGRSTDTQYF
TRBJ2-7 | TRBV7-9 | CASSLSASVYEQYF
TRBJ2-7 | TRBV7-9 | CASGGYYEQYF
TRBJ1-3 | TRBV7-9 | CASSIGSSGNTIYF
TRBJ2-7 | TRBV18 | CASSPGPSSYEQYF
TRBJ1-5 | TRBV2 | CASSHISSGSNQPQHF
TRBJ1-4 | TRBV30 | CAWGSVGEKLFF
TRBJ1-1 | TRBV19 | CASSLWLNTEAFF
TRBJ2-7 | TRBV23-1 | CASSQSESDTYEQYF
TRBJ1-2 | TRBV25-1 | CASSEWADPGYTF
TRBJ2-5 | TRBV4-1 | CASSQDEGGLGETQYF
TRBJ2-7 | TRBV7-6 | CASSPISGQGAYEQYF
TRBJ2-7 | TRBV7-2 | CASSLSSEQYF
TRBJ2-5 | TRBV6-6 | CASSRGFETQYF
TRBJ2-5 | TRBV19 | CASSVQPGQGLSGPETQYF
TRBJ1-2 | TRBV7-2 | CASTPPTQGHGYTF
TRBJ2-2 | TRBV9 | CASSFRRQFAGELFF
TRBJ2-7 | TRBV5-1 | CASSPSGGPTYEQYF
TRBJ2-1 | TRBV5-4 | CASSLTALRVTSYNEQFF
TRBJ1-5 | TRBV30 | CALGQTSNQPQHF
TRBJ2-6 | TRBV9 | CASSVVQGSSGANVLTF
TRBJ2-5 | TRBV7-3 | CASSLKGGGLQETQYF
TRBJ2-7 | TRBV6-1 | CATSRGQGITYEQYF
TRBJ2-5 | TRBV5-6 | CASSLAGTSGWLRETQYF
TRBJ1-4 | TRBV5-1 | CASSPPMQGNIGEEKLFF
TRBJ2-7 | TRBV7-9 | CASSPGKGEQYF
TRBJ1-1 | TRBV5-1 | CASSREQGGNTEAFF
TRBJ1-5 | TRBV7-2 | CASSQGGIQPQHF
TRBJ2-7 | TRBV30 | CAWSTSAISYEQYF
TRBJ2-7 | TRBV20-1 | CSAKVPYEQYF
TRBJ2-1 | TRBV6-5 | CASSYSGQGNYNEQFF
TRBJ1-2 | TRBV19 | CASTGRVGRNNYGYTF
TRBJ1-2 | TRBV29-1 | CSVGGVGSYGYTF